Below are 30 T cell receptor beta chains sequenced from a single sample in a study of cytomegalovirus exposure and HLA in healthy donors. Amplification used 60 Vbeta primers and 13 Jbeta primers. Some clones are missing from TCRdb's copy, which holds only in-frame ones; the method was immunoSEQ multiplex PCR. The table shows roughly 150,000 clones, with about 68% occurring only once. Sequencing was carried out using PBMCs. These receptor sequences come from a female donor in good health and CMV-seronegative.

V usage is TRBV7-2 and J usage is TRBJ1-1; 11 bases fit TRBD1. The V gene end was trimmed by 4 bases and the J gene end by 6 bases; junction bases not matched to a gene: 4. Looked up from germline, CDR1 is SGHTA and CDR2 is FQGNSA. This CDR3 region has 14 residues. The CDR3 coding sequence is TGTGCCAGCAGCTCGCGGACAGGGGGCTCTGAAGCTTTCTTT. As protein: CASSSRTGGSEAFF. The whole variable domain, filled in from reference TRBV7-2 and TRBJ1-1, reads GAGVSQSPSNKVTEKGKDVELRCDPISGHTALYWYRQSLGQGLEFLIYFQGNSAPDKSGLPSDRFSAERTGGSVSTLTIQRTQQEDSAVYLCASSSRTGGSEAFFGQGTRLTVV.

This clone turned up a few times. J is TRBJ1-1 and V is TRBV4-3, with 7 bases matching TRBD1. Germline V CDR1 and CDR2: LGHNA, YSLEER. V trimming: 4 bases; J trimming: 4 bases; junction bases outside the gene matches: 9. CDR3 length: 15 residues. CDR3 in DNA: TGCGCCAGCAGCCCGAACCCAGGGGGAAGCACTGAAGCTTTCTTT. Protein sequence: CASSPNPGGSTEAFF.

This clone has just a few counts. The chain links TRBV27 to TRBJ1-2, with 7 bases matching TRBD1. J was trimmed by 0 bases and V by 3 bases; bases with no gene match: 7. The CDR3 spans 16 residues. Germline V gives CDR1 MNHEY, CDR2 SMNVEV (reference sequence). CDR3 DNA sequence: TGTGCCAGCAGTTTCCTCCGGGACAGCGCTAACTATGGCTACACCTTC. Residues: CASSFLRDSANYGYTF.

CDR3 nucleotides: TGTGCCAGCAGCCCCTCCGGGACTAGAAAGTACGAGCAGTACTTC. Translating it yields CASSPSGTRKYEQYF. V usage is TRBV9 and J usage is TRBJ2-7, with TRBD2 identical over 8 bases. V lost 4 bases to trimming and J lost 4 bases; unmatched junction nucleotides: 10. Germline V CDR1 and CDR2: SGDLS, YYNGEE. CDR3 size: 15 residues. Full variable domain (missing parts from reference TRBV9 and TRBJ2-7): DSGVTQTPKHLITATGQRVTLRCSPRSGDLSVYWYQQSLDQGLQFLIQYYNGEERAKGNILERFSAQQFPDLHSELNLSSLELGDSALYFCASSPSGTRKYEQYFGPGTRLTVT.

J is TRBJ1-6 and V is TRBV2; 7 bases are shared with TRBD1. Germline V gene data show CDR1 as SNHLY and CDR2 as FYNNEI. The V gene end was trimmed by 2 bases and the J gene end by 11 bases; junction bases not matched to a gene: 18. This CDR3 has 18 amino acids. The CDR3 DNA is TGTGCCAGCAGTGAAAGGAAAAAGACAGGGCTGAATTGGGCACCCCTCCACTTT. Encoded protein: CASSERKKTGLNWAPLHF. Full variable domain (missing parts from reference TRBV2 and TRBJ1-6): EPEVTQTPSHQVTQMGQEVILRCVPISNHLYFYWYRQILGQKVEFLVSFYNNEISEKSEIFDDQFSVERPDGSNFTLKIRSTKLEDSAMYFCASSERKKTGLNWAPLHFGNGTRLTVT.

The rearrangement links TRBV4-1 to TRBJ2-7, with a weak D call TRBD2 (5 bases). This CDR3 contains 13 residues. CDR1 is MGHRA, CDR2 YSYEKL, per germline. Trimming removed 3 bases at V and 3 bases at J, with 9 bases between. The CDR3 DNA sequence: TGCGCCAGCAGCCAGGACGGAGGCTACGAGCAGTACTTC. This codes for CASSQDGGYEQYF.

This clone was counted a single time. V and J are TRBV6-4 and TRBJ2-3; no reliable D call. Deletions cut 6 bases from V and 8 bases from J, with 12 bases between. Per the germline V gene, CDR1 is MRHNA and CDR2 is SNTAGT. CDR3 length: 12 amino acids. This CDR3 is CASRDLSGTQYF. The CDR3 DNA is TGTGCCAGCAGGGACCTCAGTGGTACGCAGTATTTT.

The chain employs TRBV11-2 and TRBJ1-2; D might be TRBD1 (5 bases). The germline V and J ends were trimmed by 4 bases and 8 bases, with 20 bases remaining between them. Germline V gene lookup returns CDR1 SGHAT and CDR2 FQNNGV. The CDR3 has 15 amino acids. The CDR3 loop is CASSSTGGGGAGYTF. The CDR3, as DNA: TGTGCCAGCAGCTCGACGGGGGGGGGAGGTGCGGGCTACACCTTC.

This chain joins TRBV10-3 and TRBJ2-1; 10 bases fit TRBD2. Germline CDR1 ENHRY, CDR2 SYGVKD. The trim removed 8 bases at V and 6 bases at J, leaving 4 bases unmatched. The CDR3 has 13 residues. CDR3 residues: CAIGLAGANEQFF. CDR3 nucleotides: TGTGCCATCGGGCTAGCGGGGGCCAATGAGCAGTTCTTC.

This chain connects TRBV5-5 to TRBJ2-7; 9 nucleotides align to TRBD1. CDR1 and CDR2 from the germline V gene are SGHKS and YYEKEE (reference sequence). CDR3 length: 14 amino acids. V dropped 0 bases and J dropped 5; count of bases not matched to a gene: 3. This chain's CDR3 is CASSLDRGPNEQYF. The CDR3 nucleotides read TGTGCCAGCAGCTTGGACAGGGGGCCCAACGAGCAGTACTTC.

The J gene is TRBJ2-1, the V gene TRBV4-3, with TRBD2 matching 9 bases. The CDR3 is 18 residues long. Germline trimming cut 0 bases from V and 2 bases from J; bases unmatched to any gene: 8. The germline V gene encodes CDR1 LGHNA and CDR2 YSLEER. CDR3 residues: CASSQDNSGSPPYNEQFF. CDR3 DNA: TGCGCCAGCAGCCAAGATAATAGCGGGAGTCCCCCCTACAATGAGCAGTTCTTC.

V usage is TRBV28 and J usage is TRBJ1-5; TRBD1 matches 9 bases. CDR3 size: 14 residues. Germline V gene data show CDR1 as MDHEN and CDR2 as SYDVKM. J was trimmed by 7 bases and V by 5 bases; bases with no gene match: 6. This CDR3 reads CASSTTGGWQPQHF. CDR3 DNA: TGTGCCAGCAGTACTACAGGGGGCTGGCAGCCCCAGCATTTT.

V usage is TRBV7-8 and J usage is TRBJ1-4; D gene uncertain. CDR1 and CDR2 from the germline V gene are SGHVS and FQNEAQ. The V and J ends lost 1 base and 8 bases respectively, with 14 bases between them. The CDR3 is made up of 15 amino acids. The DNA for the CDR3 is TGTGCCAGCAGCTTAGGCGTCAGGACTTACGAAAAACTGTTTTTT. Its translation: CASSLGVRTYEKLFF.

The chain uses TRBV7-2 and TRBJ2-6; D gene unclear. Trimming stripped 5 bases from V and 0 bases from J, with 8 bases between. The CDR3 is 15 amino acids. The germline V gene has CDR1 SGHTA and CDR2 FQGNSA. DNA for the CDR3: TGTGCCAGCAGCCGTGGCGGCTCTGGGGCCAACGTCCTGACTTTC. Translating gives CASSRGGSGANVLTF. The variable domain in full, completed from reference TRBV7-2 and TRBJ2-6, reads GAGVSQSPSNKVTEKGKDVELRCDPISGHTALYWYRQSLGQGLEFLIYFQGNSAPDKSGLPSDRFSAERTGGSVSTLTIQRTQQEDSAVYLCASSRGGSGANVLTFGAGSRLTVL.

This chain uses TRBV19 with TRBJ2-2; TRBD1 agrees at 8 bases. This CDR3 has 15 amino acids. V dropped 6 bases and J dropped 1; count of bases not matched to a gene: 4. Germline V gene data show CDR1 as LNHDA and CDR2 as SQIVND (reference sequence). CDR3 amino acids: CASSPDRVNTGELFF. For the CDR3, the DNA is TGTGCCAGTAGCCCGGACAGGGTGAACACCGGGGAGCTGTTTTTT.

The CDR3 here is CASTRGGSYEQYF. CDR3 nucleotide sequence: TGTGCCAGCACCCGGGGGGGCTCCTACGAGCAGTACTTC. The chain uses TRBV6-5 and TRBJ2-7; 8 positions match TRBD2. This CDR3 has 13 residues. The trim removed 7 bases at V and 0 bases at J, leaving 2 bases unmatched. Germline-derived CDR1 and CDR2 are MNHEY and SVGAGI.

This clone turned up a few times. The junction does not match germline at one end; this may be a read error. The rearrangement links TRBV7-9 to TRBJ2-5, with 13 bases that match TRBD2. Germline CDR1 is SEHNR and CDR2 is FQNEAQ (reference sequence). This CDR3 is built from 16 residues. CDR3 sequence (DNA): TGTTCCAGCAGCTTATCGACTAGCGGGGGGCCGGAGACCCAGTACTTC. It specifies CSSSLSTSGGPETQYF.

A few counts support this clone. The chain is built from TRBV28 and TRBJ2-6; D gene unclear. V shed 7 bases and J shed 2 bases, with 12 bases lying between them. CDR3 size: 15 residues. CDR1 and CDR2 from the germline V gene are MDHEN and SYDVKM. The DNA of the CDR3 is TGTGCCAGCACCATAGCCAAGCCTGGGGCCAACGTCCTGACTTTC. It encodes CASTIAKPGANVLTF.

The chain links TRBV6-5 to TRBJ2-2; the D gene is possibly TRBD2 (5 bases). With 6 bases removed from V and 0 bases from J, the gap between germline ends came to 8 bases. The germline V gene has CDR1 MNHEY and CDR2 SVGAGI. The CDR3 extends over 14 amino acids. The CDR3 region is CASSLGTNTGELFF. Here the CDR3 DNA reads TGTGCCAGCAGCCTCGGGACGAACACCGGGGAGCTGTTTTTT.

The rearrangement uses TRBV2 and TRBJ1-4; D call uncertain. Trimming pared 6 bases from V and 8 bases from J, leaving 16 bases between. The length of the CDR3 is 14 residues. In germline, CDR1 is SNHLY, CDR2 FYNNEI. CDR3 region: CASSAKVPEEKLFF. The CDR3 DNA reads TGTGCCAGCAGCGCAAAAGTCCCAGAAGAAAAACTGTTTTTT.

The table lists this clone with a few counts. The V call is TRBV4-3, the J call TRBJ2-1; 9 positions agree with TRBD2. CDR1 is LGHNA and CDR2 is YSLEER in the germline V gene. V lost 4 bases, J lost 5 bases, and 6 bases stayed unmatched. The CDR3 totals 15 residues. Here the CDR3 DNA reads TGCGCCAGCAGCCCCTATCGCGGGAGGGACAATGAGCAGTTCTTC. Its translation: CASSPYRGRDNEQFF.

V usage is TRBV11-2 and J usage is TRBJ2-3; 8 nucleotides agree with TRBD2. Germline assignment: CDR1 SGHAT and CDR2 FQNNGV. Trimming at V came to 5 bases and at J to 4 bases, leaving 8 bases not matched to a gene. This CDR3 contains 15 residues. The CDR3 nucleotides are TGTGCCAGCAGCCCCGCCCGGGGGGGTGCAGATACGCAGTATTTT. Its protein product is CASSPARGGADTQYF.

The J gene is TRBJ2-7, the V gene TRBV4-2; 7 bases agree with TRBD2. This CDR3 is built from 14 residues. Germline CDR1 is LGHNA and CDR2 is YNFKEQ. J lost 2 bases, V lost 0 bases, and 1 base had no gene match. The CDR3 loop is CASSQESGTYEQYF. CDR3 coding DNA: TGTGCCAGCAGCCAAGAAAGCGGGACCTACGAGCAGTACTTC.

The chain carries TRBV5-1 and TRBJ2-7, with 12 positions matching TRBD1. V was pared by 4 bases and J by 10 bases, with 15 bases of the junction left unmatched. This CDR3 is 16 amino acids long. Germline V CDR1 and CDR2: SGHRS, YFSETQ. The DNA of the CDR3 is TGCGCCAGCAGCATAAGGGGACAGGGGGCGTTTGGGTTTCAGTACTTC. This gives the protein CASSIRGQGAFGFQYF.

This clone was observed a handful of times. The V and J genes are TRBV7-2 and TRBJ2-7; the match to TRBD1 covers 8 bases. V trimming: 5 bases; J trimming: 2 bases; junction bases outside the gene matches: 11. Germline CDR1 is SGHTA and CDR2 is FQGNSA. The CDR3 runs to 16 residues. The CDR3 DNA sequence: TGTGCCAGCAGCCCGTCGGGGACAGGAACCGCCTACGAGCAGTACTTC. This sequence encodes CASSPSGTGTAYEQYF.

This rearrangement joins TRBV6-1 to TRBJ1-2; 9 positions match TRBD1. V lost 6 bases, J lost 1 base, and 3 bases stayed unmatched. The CDR3 totals 14 residues. CDR1 and CDR2 (germline): MNHNS, SASEGT. Written as DNA, the CDR3 is TGTGCCAGCAGGGACAGGGGCGATAACTATGGCTACACCTTC. Translated: CASRDRGDNYGYTF.

The chain is built from TRBV6-6 and TRBJ1-4; 8 bases match TRBD1. In germline, CDR1 is MNHNY, CDR2 SVGAGI (reference sequence). CDR3 length: 14 amino acids. The ends lost 6 bases at V and 3 bases at J; junction bases unmatched: 3. The CDR3 region has the DNA TGTGCCAGCAGGCGACAGGGGTCTAATGAAAAACTGTTTTTT. This translates into CASRRQGSNEKLFF.

The CDR3 DNA follows: TGTGCCAGCAGTTTATTATCGGACAATGAGCAGTTCTTC. It yields the protein CASSLLSDNEQFF. The chain has TRBV28 and TRBJ2-1, with no clear D. Trimming took off 1 base at V and 5 bases at J, with 6 bases between the two ends. The CDR3 loop spans 13 amino acids. CDR1 and CDR2 from the germline V gene are MDHEN and SYDVKM. The entire variable domain, with the rest obtained from reference TRBV28 and TRBJ2-1, is as follows: DVKVTQSSRYLVKRTGEKVFLECVQDMDHENMFWYRQDPGLGLRLIYFSYDVKMKEKGDIPEGYSVSREKKERFSLILESASTNQTSMYLCASSLLSDNEQFFGPGTRLTVL.

The V call is TRBV6-1, the J call TRBJ1-6; tentatively, D is TRBD1 (6 bases). V lost 4 bases to trimming and J lost 0 bases, with 10 bases between them. This CDR3 contains 16 residues. Germline V gene sequence: CDR1 MNHNS, CDR2 SASEGT. The CDR3 protein is CASSATGSSYNSPLHF. The CDR3 nucleotides read TGTGCCAGCAGTGCTACAGGGAGCTCCTATAATTCACCCCTCCACTTT.

The chain uses TRBV6-4 and TRBJ2-1; possibly TRBD2 for D (5 bases). V gave up 3 bases and J gave up 8 bases, with 14 bases separating them. The CDR3 sequence is 14 residues long. Germline values: CDR1 MRHNA, CDR2 SNTAGT. The CDR3 DNA sequence: TGTGCCAGCAGTGAGGGTCAGGTCGGGGATGAGCAGTTCTTC. It encodes CASSEGQVGDEQFF.